This T cell receptor beta chain came from a study of blood T cell repertoires in COVID-19. The wider study: Samples came from the United States, Italy and Spain, spanning acute and convalescent COVID-19.

This CDR3 is 15 amino acids long. V was trimmed by 7 bases and J by 7 bases, leaving 22 bases between them. CDR1 and CDR2 from the germline V gene are SGHTA and FQGNSA. TCRdb's copy holds only in-frame clones and misses some; the assay was immunoSEQ multiplex PCR. The table includes around 620,000 clones, 85% to 90% detected once. This TCR derives from a woman aged 18-35 years with acute or convalescent COVID-19. The chain has TRBV7-2 and TRBJ1-2; TRBD1 is a possible D gene (6 bases). Material for sequencing was peripheral blood. The CDR3 DNA reads TGTGCCAGCATTTCGAATACCGGGGGGCCTGGTGGCTACACCTTC. Its protein is CASISNTGGPGGYTF.